A single TCR beta chain is shown here with its context. Its specificity is not known. The source of the sample is a study of shared clonotypes between healthy human individuals. Study details: Samples came from a couple of female and a few male donors aged 18 to 49. Findings and limits, study-wide: Generally, naive subsets (rather than memory subsets) showed larger estimated richness.

The CDR3 is made up of 18 amino acids. CDR1 MGHRA and CDR2 YSYEKL come from the germline V gene. Trimming cost V 0 bases and J 3 bases; bases outside gene matches: 6. Investigators spread the genomic DNA of each subset evenly over several immunoSEQ plates. Profiled with immunoSEQ multiplex PCR; TCRdb holds only in-frame clones, not every one. This table holds 1,100,000 or so clones, around 82% found once. V is TRBV4-1 and J is TRBJ2-1; 12 bases are shared with TRBD2. The sequencing sample was made of memory CD4+ T cells from PBMCs. Specified subset: CD45RA-negative fraction. The sequence derives from a man aged 18 to 29 in good health. Some clones in this sample may be carry-over from other donors' samples. The CDR3 loop reads CASSQETSGRSIYNEQFF. Written as DNA, the CDR3 is TGCGCCAGCAGCCAAGAAACTAGCGGGAGGTCTATCTACAATGAGCAGTTCTTC.